The sequence of this T cell receptor beta chain was determined in a study of blood T cell repertoires in COVID-19. Study at large: In each case, the material was cDNA or gDNA derived from T cells, B-cell-depleted T cells, or PBMCs.

This clone occurred a few times. Assignments of participants to cohorts depended upon their own reported clinical history. Germline CDR1 MNHEY, CDR2 SVGAGI. The V gene end was trimmed by 6 bases and the J gene end by 4 bases; junction bases not matched to a gene: 2. This CDR3 has 12 amino acids. The protocol was immunoSEQ multiplex PCR, while the TCRdb copy is restricted to in-frame clones and leaves out a portion. The repertoire consists of hundreds of thousands of clones, with 70% to 90% occurring once and the leading ten covering approximately 2%. The sample was PBMCs or T cells enriched from blood (not recorded which). The TCR sequence derives from a young woman with acute COVID-19. The chain employs TRBV6-5 and TRBJ2-5; TRBD1 aligns across 7 bases. The CDR3 protein is CASRDRAETQYF. CDR3 DNA sequence: TGTGCCAGCAGAGACAGGGCAGAGACCCAGTACTTC.